The 8 T cell receptor beta chains below all came from one sample that was sequenced in a study of T cells in Graves' hyperthyroidism and ophthalmopathy. RNA transcripts served as the template for amplifying TCR beta CDR3 regions. HTBI primers were the set used in a first-round RT-PCR of the TCR CDR3. MiXCR, applied by TCRdb to the multiplex PCR reads, yields one record per CDR3 protein. This table holds 550,000 to 700,000 distinct CDR3 sequences, roughly 14% found once. Sequencing used blood. The receptors stem from a woman between 40 and 55 years old with Graves' ophthalmopathy.

This clonotype was seen repeatedly, ten times or more. V is TRBV20-1 and J is TRBJ2-7; TRBD2 matches 13 bases. The CDR3 has 15 amino acids. Looked up from germline, CDR1 is DFQATT and CDR2 is SNEGSKA (reference sequence). J was trimmed by 3 bases and V by 5 bases; bases with no gene match: 7. CDR3 protein: CSAPHWTSGSYEQYF. CDR3 nucleotide sequence: TGCAGTGCTCCTCACTGGACTAGCGGGAGCTACGAGCAGTACTTC.

This chain joins TRBV9 and TRBJ2-2, with a possible D match to TRBD1 (5 bases). V gave up 0 bases and J gave up 4 bases, with 10 bases separating them. CDR3 length: 15 amino acids. Germline loops: CDR1 SGDLS, CDR2 YYNGEE. The CDR3 is CASSVDQGPTGELFF. In nucleotides, the CDR3 is TGTGCCAGCAGCGTAGATCAGGGCCCCACCGGGGAGCTGTTTTTT.

The rearrangement uses TRBV27 and TRBJ2-5, with D hard to call. Deletions cut 0 bases from V and 2 bases from J, with 7 bases between. Germline CDR1 is MNHEY and CDR2 is SMNVEV (reference sequence). The CDR3 extends over 14 amino acids. The CDR3 DNA reads TGTGCCAGCAGTTTATCACCTAGACAAGAGACCCAGTACTTC. Translating gives CASSLSPRQETQYF.

This clonotype was picked up many times. The rearrangement joins TRBV20-1 to TRBJ2-7; D is unresolved. The CDR3 is made up of 11 amino acids. Germline V gene lookup returns CDR1 DFQATT and CDR2 SNEGSKA (reference sequence). Trimming removed 1 base at V and 4 bases at J, with 5 bases between. The CDR3 DNA reads as TGCAGTGCTAGAGTATCATACGAGCAGTACTTC. Its translation is CSARVSYEQYF.

This clonotype was counted many times. J is TRBJ1-1 and V is TRBV7-9; 7 positions match TRBD1. Trimming removed 5 bases from V and 2 bases from J; junction bases left unmatched: 5. Germline assignment: CDR1 SEHNR and CDR2 FQNEAQ (reference sequence). The CDR3 length is 14 residues. The CDR3 DNA reads as TGTGCCAGCAGCCCTACAGGGGTTAACACTGAAGCTTTCTTT. Amino acid sequence: CASSPTGVNTEAFF.

This clonotype was seen only a few times. CDR3 sequence reads: CASSLLTGNEQYF. CDR3 nucleotide sequence: TGTGCCAGCAGTTTATTGACAGGGAACGAGCAGTACTTC. The V and J genes are TRBV28 and TRBJ2-7, with TRBD1 matching 7 bases. This CDR3 is 13 amino acids long. In germline, CDR1 is MDHEN, CDR2 SYDVKM. Trimming took 1 base from V and 5 from J; bases not matched to a gene: 2.

This clonotype occurred once. The chain couples TRBV4-1 to TRBJ2-7, with TRBD2 matching over 13 bases. Per germline, CDR1 MGHRA and CDR2 YSYEKL. The CDR3 runs to 17 residues. Germline trimming cut 0 bases from V and 7 bases from J; bases unmatched to any gene: 9. CDR3 DNA: TGCGCCAGCAGCCAAGAGTCAACTAGCGGGGGGGCCCGAGAGCAGTACTTC. The encoded protein is CASSQESTSGGAREQYF.

This clonotype was seen many times. The V and J genes are TRBV28 and TRBJ1-5; D is unresolved. Trimming removed 6 bases at V and 7 bases at J, with 13 bases between. The CDR3 consists of 13 residues. From germline, CDR1 is MDHEN and CDR2 SYDVKM. In nucleotides, the CDR3 is TGTGCCAGCAGCCTCTCGAGGGTCCAGCCCCAGCATTTT. Translating it yields CASSLSRVQPQHF.